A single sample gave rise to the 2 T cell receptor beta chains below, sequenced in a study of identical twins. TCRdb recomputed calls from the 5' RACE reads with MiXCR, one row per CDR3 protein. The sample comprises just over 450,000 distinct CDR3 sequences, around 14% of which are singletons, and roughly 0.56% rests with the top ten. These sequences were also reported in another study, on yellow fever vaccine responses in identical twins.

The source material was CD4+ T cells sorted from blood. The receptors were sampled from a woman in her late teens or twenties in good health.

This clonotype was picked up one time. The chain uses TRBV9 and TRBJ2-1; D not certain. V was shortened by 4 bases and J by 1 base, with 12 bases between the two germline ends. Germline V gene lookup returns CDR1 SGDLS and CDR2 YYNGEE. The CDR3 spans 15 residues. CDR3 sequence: CASSSRSASYNEQFF. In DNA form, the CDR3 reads TGTGCCAGCAGCTCTAGGTCGGCATCCTACAATGAGCAGTTCTTC. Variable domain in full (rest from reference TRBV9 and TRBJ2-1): DSGVTQTPKHLITATGQRVTLRCSPRSGDLSVYWYQQSLDQGLQFLIQYYNGEERAKGNILERFSAQQFPDLHSELNLSSLELGDSALYFCASSSRSASYNEQFFGPGTRLTVL.

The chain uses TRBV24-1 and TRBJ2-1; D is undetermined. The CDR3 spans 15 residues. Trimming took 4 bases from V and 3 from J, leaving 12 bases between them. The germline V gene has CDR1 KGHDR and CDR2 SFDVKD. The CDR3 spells CATSDSWGSYNEQFF. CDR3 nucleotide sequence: TGTGCCACCAGTGACTCCTGGGGTAGCTACAATGAGCAGTTCTTC.